The 16 T cell receptor beta chains below were found in one sample sequenced in a study of cytomegalovirus exposure and HLA in healthy donors. The PCR used 60 Vbeta and 13 Jbeta primers. Method: immunoSEQ multiplex PCR; TCRdb's copy keeps in-frame clones and lacks some. The sample holds about 69,000 clones, around 68% seen once. The material sequenced was PBMCs. These receptors came from a young woman in good health and CMV-seronegative.

In its sample, this clone was seen once. The V gene is TRBV4-1, the J gene TRBJ1-5; possibly TRBD1 for D (6 bases). The CDR3 is made up of 16 amino acids. Looked up from germline, CDR1 is MGHRA and CDR2 is YSYEKL. The V end lost 4 bases, the J end lost 0 bases, and 13 bases lay between the germline ends. CDR3 protein: CASSRRAGDSNQPQHF. In nucleotides, the CDR3 is TGCGCCAGCAGCCGACGAGCAGGGGATAGCAATCAGCCCCAGCATTTT.

The chain is built from TRBV29-1 and TRBJ1-2; D unresolved. This CDR3 is 12 amino acids long. The ends were cut back, 6 bases at V and 3 bases at J, with 11 bases in the middle. Per the germline V gene, CDR1 is SQVTM and CDR2 is ANQGSEA. Written as DNA, the CDR3 is TGCAGCGTCAAGACGGGAGACTATGGCTACACCTTC. Amino acid sequence: CSVKTGDYGYTF.

This chain links TRBV6-4 with TRBJ2-7; TRBD2 agrees at 14 bases. This CDR3 contains 17 residues. Trimming at V came to 2 bases and at J to 2 bases, leaving 5 bases not matched to a gene. Germline-derived CDR1 and CDR2 are MRHNA and SNTAGT. CDR3 residues: CASSDAPGLAGAYEQYF. The DNA for the CDR3 is TGTGCCAGCAGTGACGCACCGGGACTAGCGGGGGCCTACGAGCAGTACTTC.

The V gene is TRBV28, the J gene TRBJ2-5, with 10 positions matching TRBD2. The length of the CDR3 is 14 residues. Germline V lookup: CDR1 MDHEN, CDR2 SYDVKM. V dropped 7 bases and J dropped 5; count of bases not matched to a gene: 7. CDR3 amino acids: CASKSGGAGETQYF. The CDR3 coding sequence is TGTGCCAGCAAGAGCGGGGGGGCAGGGGAGACCCAGTACTTC.

V usage is TRBV5-6 and J usage is TRBJ2-7; D gene ambiguous. The CDR3 covers 12 residues. Germline CDR1 is SGHDT and CDR2 is YYEEEE. Between the trimmed V and J ends, which lost 0 bases and 3 bases, there was a span of 4 bases. CDR3 region: CASSLASYEQYF. The CDR3 bases are TGTGCCAGCAGCTTGGCCAGCTACGAGCAGTACTTC.

The chain carries TRBV5-4 and TRBJ2-7; D gene uncertain. CDR1 SGHNT and CDR2 YYREEE come from the germline V gene (reference sequence). Trimming stripped 4 bases from V and 2 bases from J, with 13 bases between. The CDR3 totals 14 residues. The CDR3: CASSPRPLTYEQYF. The CDR3 nucleotides are TGTGCCAGCAGCCCACGACCACTAACCTACGAGCAGTACTTC.

The gene calls are TRBV27 and TRBJ2-3; 9 nucleotides line up with TRBD1. CDR1 MNHEY and CDR2 SMNVEV come from the germline V gene (reference sequence). V lost 6 bases and J lost 0; bases outside the gene matches: 4. This CDR3 has 15 residues. The CDR3 loop is CASRDRGFSTDTQYF. CDR3 nucleotides: TGTGCCAGCAGAGACAGGGGGTTCAGCACAGATACGCAGTATTTT.

The gene calls are TRBV10-1 and TRBJ2-7, with 7 bases matching TRBD1. This CDR3 has 15 amino acids. Per the germline V gene, CDR1 is WNHNN and CDR2 is SYGVQD (reference sequence). V shed 0 bases and J 5 bases; nucleotides not matched to a gene: 7. The CDR3 loop reads CASSESRTGGDEQYF. DNA of the CDR3: TGCGCCAGCAGTGAGTCGAGGACAGGTGGCGACGAGCAGTACTTC.

The chain employs TRBV4-2 and TRBJ2-3, with TRBD2 matching over 14 bases. Germline lookup yields CDR1 LGHNA and CDR2 YNFKEQ. Trimming removed 3 bases from V and 1 base from J; junction bases left unmatched: 9. This CDR3 has 19 residues. The CDR3 nucleotides read TGTGCCAGCAGCCAGGTGGGGACTAGCGGGGGTGGTGGCACAGATACGCAGTATTTT. It specifies CASSQVGTSGGGGTDTQYF.

The J gene is TRBJ2-7, the V gene TRBV7-9; TRBD1 aligns across 7 bases. Trimming took 2 bases from V and 5 from J; bases not matched to a gene: 6. Looked up from germline, CDR1 is SEHNR and CDR2 is FQNEAQ (reference sequence). The CDR3 is 14 amino acids. Here the CDR3 DNA reads TGTGCCAGCAGCTTACCGGGACAGTACAACGAGCAGTACTTC. It specifies CASSLPGQYNEQYF.

V and J are TRBV19 and TRBJ2-1, with a weak D call TRBD1 (7 bases). This CDR3 is built from 16 residues. The ends were cut back, 6 bases at V and 7 bases at J, with 22 bases in the middle. Germline loops: CDR1 LNHDA, CDR2 SQIVND (reference sequence). CDR3 bases: TGTGCCAGTAGCTTGGCGGGCAGGGGGGCAAGTAATGAGCAGTTCTTC. Amino acid sequence: CASSLAGRGASNEQFF.

The V call is TRBV28, the J call TRBJ2-7, with 8 bases fitting TRBD2. Germline values: CDR1 MDHEN, CDR2 SYDVKM. The CDR3 consists of 16 residues. J gave up 3 bases and V 3 bases, and 10 bases lay outside the gene matches. In DNA, the CDR3 is TGTGCCAGCAGTTTCTTCCAGCGGGGGCTCCGCTACGAGCAGTACTTC. Protein product: CASSFFQRGLRYEQYF.

The chain employs TRBV9 and TRBJ1-2, with D unresolved. This CDR3 has 14 amino acids. Germline V CDR1 and CDR2: SGDLS, YYNGEE. V was clipped by 3 bases and J by 4 bases, with 13 bases between them. The CDR3 loop reads CASSARLGSYGYTF. CDR3 DNA: TGTGCCAGCAGCGCAAGACTGGGGAGCTATGGCTACACCTTC.

This chain joins TRBV7-8 and TRBJ1-1; the D gene is possibly TRBD1 (5 bases). The CDR3 length is 16 residues. Germline values: CDR1 SGHVS, CDR2 FQNEAQ. Trimming took off 5 bases at V and 5 bases at J, with 21 bases between the two ends. The CDR3 sequence: CASSRGWGGMRTEAFF. DNA of the CDR3: TGTGCCAGCAGCCGAGGGTGGGGGGGGATGAGGACTGAAGCTTTCTTT.

The gene calls are TRBV9 and TRBJ2-7; 7 bases are shared with TRBD2. Trimming took 4 bases from V and 2 from J; bases not matched to a gene: 9. The CDR3 extends over 15 amino acids. In germline, CDR1 is SGDLS, CDR2 YYNGEE. The chain's CDR3 is CASSHGGGDTYEQYF. CDR3 DNA: TGTGCCAGCAGCCATGGGGGGGGTGACACCTACGAGCAGTACTTC.

This chain connects TRBV28 to TRBJ2-7; 7 bases match TRBD2. The CDR3 is 15 residues long. Trimming cost V 5 bases and J 7 bases; bases outside gene matches: 14. Looked up from germline, CDR1 is MDHEN and CDR2 is SYDVKM. CDR3 DNA sequence: TGTGCCAGCAGTACCGCCGGGACGGGGGGTGGGGAGCAGTACTTC. Translated: CASSTAGTGGGEQYF.